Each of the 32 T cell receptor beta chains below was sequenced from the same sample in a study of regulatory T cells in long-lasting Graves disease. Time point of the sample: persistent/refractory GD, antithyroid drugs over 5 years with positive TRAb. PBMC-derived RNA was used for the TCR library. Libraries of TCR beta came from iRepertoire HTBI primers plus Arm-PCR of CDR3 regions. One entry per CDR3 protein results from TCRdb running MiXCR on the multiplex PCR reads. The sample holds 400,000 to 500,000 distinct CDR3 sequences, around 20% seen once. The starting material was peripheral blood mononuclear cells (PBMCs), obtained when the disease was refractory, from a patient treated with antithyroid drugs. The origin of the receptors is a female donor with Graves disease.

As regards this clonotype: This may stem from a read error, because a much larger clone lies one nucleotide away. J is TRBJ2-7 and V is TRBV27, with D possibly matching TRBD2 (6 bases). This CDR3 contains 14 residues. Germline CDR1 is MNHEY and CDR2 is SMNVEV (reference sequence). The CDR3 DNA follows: TGTGCCAGCAGTTATTCTAGCGCCGTGTACGAGCAGCACTTC. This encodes CASSYSSAVYEQHF.

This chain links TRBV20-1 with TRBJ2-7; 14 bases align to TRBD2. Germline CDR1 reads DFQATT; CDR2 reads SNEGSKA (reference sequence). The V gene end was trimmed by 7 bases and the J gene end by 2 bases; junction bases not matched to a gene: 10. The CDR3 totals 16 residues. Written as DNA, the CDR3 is TGCAGTGACCCGACTAGCGGGAGGGGGTACCCCTACGAGCAGTACTTC. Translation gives CSDPTSGRGYPYEQYF.

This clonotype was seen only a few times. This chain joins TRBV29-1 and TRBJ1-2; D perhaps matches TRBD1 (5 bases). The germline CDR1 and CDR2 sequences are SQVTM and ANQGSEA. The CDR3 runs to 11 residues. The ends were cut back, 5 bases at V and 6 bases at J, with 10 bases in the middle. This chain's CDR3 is CSVTQEDGYTF. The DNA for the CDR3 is TGCAGCGTTACACAGGAAGATGGCTACACCTTC.

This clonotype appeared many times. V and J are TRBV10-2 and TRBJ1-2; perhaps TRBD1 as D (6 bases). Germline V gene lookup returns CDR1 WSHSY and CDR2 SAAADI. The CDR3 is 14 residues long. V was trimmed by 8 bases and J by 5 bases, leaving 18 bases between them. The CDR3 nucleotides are TGCGCCAGCGGGGGGGCCAGGGCTGGTTATGGCTACACCTTC. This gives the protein CASGGARAGYGYTF.

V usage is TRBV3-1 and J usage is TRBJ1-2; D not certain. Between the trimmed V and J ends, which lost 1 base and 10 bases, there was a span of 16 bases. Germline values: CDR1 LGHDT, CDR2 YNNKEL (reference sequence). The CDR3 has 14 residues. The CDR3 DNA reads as TGTGCCAGCAGCCAAGGGACGGCCCTCTTTGTCTACACCTTC. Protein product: CASSQGTALFVYTF.

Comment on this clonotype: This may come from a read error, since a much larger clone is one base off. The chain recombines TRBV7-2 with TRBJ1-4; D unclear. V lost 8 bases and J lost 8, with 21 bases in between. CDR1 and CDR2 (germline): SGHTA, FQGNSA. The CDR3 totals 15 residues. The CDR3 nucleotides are TGTGCCAGCGGCCCGAGCCAACGACGCGGCGAAAAACTGTTTTTT. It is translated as CASGPSQRRGEKLFF.

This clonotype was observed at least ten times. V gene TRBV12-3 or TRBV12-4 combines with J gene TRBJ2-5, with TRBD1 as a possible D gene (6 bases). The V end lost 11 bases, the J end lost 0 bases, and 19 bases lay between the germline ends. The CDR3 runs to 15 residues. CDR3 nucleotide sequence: TGTGCCGGCCTTGTGGCAGGGGAGTACCAAGAGACCCAGTACTTC. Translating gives CAGLVAGEYQETQYF.

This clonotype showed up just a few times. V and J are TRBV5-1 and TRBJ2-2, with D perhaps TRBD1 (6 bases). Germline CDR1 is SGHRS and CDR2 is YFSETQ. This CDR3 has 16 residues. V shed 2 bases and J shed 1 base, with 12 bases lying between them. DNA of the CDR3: TGCGCCAGCAGCTTTACCGGGACAATGAACACCGGGGAGCTGTTTTTT. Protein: CASSFTGTMNTGELFF.

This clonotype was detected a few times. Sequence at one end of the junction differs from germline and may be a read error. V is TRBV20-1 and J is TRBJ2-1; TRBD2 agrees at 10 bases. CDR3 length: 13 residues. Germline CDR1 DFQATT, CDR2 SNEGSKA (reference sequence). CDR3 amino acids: CSPSGSSYNEQFF. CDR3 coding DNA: TGCAGTCCTAGCGGGAGCTCCTACAATGAGCAGTTCTTC.

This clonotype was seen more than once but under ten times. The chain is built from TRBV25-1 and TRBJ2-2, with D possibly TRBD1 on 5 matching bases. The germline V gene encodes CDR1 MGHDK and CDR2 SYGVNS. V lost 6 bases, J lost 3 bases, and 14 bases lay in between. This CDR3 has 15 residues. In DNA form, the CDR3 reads TGTGCCAGCAGAGGGGTCGCCGCTTACACCGGGGAGCTGTTTTTT. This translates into CASRGVAAYTGELFF.

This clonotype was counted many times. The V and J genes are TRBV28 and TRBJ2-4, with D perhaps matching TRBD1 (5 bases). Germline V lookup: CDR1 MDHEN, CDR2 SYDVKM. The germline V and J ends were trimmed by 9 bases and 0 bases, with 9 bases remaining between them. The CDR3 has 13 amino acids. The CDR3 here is CASQGEAKNIQYF. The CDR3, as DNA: TGTGCCAGTCAAGGGGAAGCCAAAAACATTCAGTACTTC.

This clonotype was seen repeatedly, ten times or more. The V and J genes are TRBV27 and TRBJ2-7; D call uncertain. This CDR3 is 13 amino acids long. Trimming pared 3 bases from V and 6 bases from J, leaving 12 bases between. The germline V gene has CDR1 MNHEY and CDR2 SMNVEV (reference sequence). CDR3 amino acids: CASSFGRSGEQYF. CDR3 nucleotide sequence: TGTGCCAGCAGTTTCGGTAGATCGGGCGAGCAGTACTTC.

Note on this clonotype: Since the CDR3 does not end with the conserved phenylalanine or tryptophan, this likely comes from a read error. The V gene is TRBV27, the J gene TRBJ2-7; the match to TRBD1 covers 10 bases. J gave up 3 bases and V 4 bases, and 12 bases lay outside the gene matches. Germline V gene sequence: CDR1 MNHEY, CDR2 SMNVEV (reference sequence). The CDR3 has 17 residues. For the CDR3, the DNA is TGTGCCAGCAGTTCCCGAAGACAGGGGGCAATTGTCTACGAGCAGTACCTC. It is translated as CASSSRRQGAIVYEQYL.

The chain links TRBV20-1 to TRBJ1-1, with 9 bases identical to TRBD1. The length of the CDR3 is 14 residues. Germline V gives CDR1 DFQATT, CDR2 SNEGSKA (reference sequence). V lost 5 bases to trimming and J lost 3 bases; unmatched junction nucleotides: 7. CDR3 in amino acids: CSAGDRAGYTEAFF. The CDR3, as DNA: TGCAGTGCTGGGGACAGGGCAGGGTACACTGAAGCTTTCTTT.

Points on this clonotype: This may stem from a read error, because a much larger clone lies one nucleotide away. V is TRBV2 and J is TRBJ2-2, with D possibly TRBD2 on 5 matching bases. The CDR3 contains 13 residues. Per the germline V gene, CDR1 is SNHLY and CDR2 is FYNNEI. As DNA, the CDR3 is TGTGCCAGCAGGGGCCCTGGCACCGGGGAGCTGGTTTTT. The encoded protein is CASRGPGTGELVF.

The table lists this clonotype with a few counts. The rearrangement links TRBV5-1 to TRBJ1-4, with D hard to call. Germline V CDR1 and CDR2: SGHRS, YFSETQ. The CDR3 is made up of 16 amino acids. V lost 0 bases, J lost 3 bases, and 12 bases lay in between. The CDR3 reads CASSLGGSVANEKLFF. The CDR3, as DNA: TGCGCCAGCAGCTTGGGAGGGAGTGTGGCTAATGAAAAACTGTTTTTT.

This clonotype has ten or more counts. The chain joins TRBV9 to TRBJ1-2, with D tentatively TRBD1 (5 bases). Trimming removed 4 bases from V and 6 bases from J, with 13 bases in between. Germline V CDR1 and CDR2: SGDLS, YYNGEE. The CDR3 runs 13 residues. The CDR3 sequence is CASSLAQGNGYTF. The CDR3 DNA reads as TGTGCCAGCAGCCTGGCCCAGGGTAATGGCTACACCTTC.

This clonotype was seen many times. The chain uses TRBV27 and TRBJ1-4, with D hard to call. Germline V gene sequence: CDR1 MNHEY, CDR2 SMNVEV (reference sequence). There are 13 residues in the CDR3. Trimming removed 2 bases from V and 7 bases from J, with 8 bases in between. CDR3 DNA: TGTGCCAGCAGTTTAACGGGGTTTGAAAAACTGTTTTTT. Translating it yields CASSLTGFEKLFF.

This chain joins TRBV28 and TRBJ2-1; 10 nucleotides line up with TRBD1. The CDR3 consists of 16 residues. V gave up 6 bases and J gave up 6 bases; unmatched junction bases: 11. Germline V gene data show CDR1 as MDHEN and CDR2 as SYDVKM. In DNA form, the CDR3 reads TGTGCCAGCAGCACGCTTGACAGGGGGCTCGGCAATGAGCAGTTCTTC. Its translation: CASSTLDRGLGNEQFF.

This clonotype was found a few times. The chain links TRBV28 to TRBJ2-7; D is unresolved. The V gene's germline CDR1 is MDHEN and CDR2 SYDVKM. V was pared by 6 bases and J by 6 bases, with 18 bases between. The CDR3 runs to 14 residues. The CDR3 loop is CASSRRDDWSEQYF. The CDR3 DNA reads TGTGCCAGCAGCCGTAGGGATGACTGGTCCGAGCAGTACTTC.

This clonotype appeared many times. CDR3 residues: CASSYGGGGNTEAFF. Here the CDR3 DNA reads TGTGCCAGCAGTTACGGTGGTGGAGGTAACACTGAAGCTTTCTTT. The chain is built from TRBV6-5 and TRBJ1-1; D gene ambiguous. Germline-derived CDR1 and CDR2 are MNHEY and SVGAGI. There are 15 residues in the CDR3. V lost 2 bases, J lost 2 bases, and 12 bases lay in between.

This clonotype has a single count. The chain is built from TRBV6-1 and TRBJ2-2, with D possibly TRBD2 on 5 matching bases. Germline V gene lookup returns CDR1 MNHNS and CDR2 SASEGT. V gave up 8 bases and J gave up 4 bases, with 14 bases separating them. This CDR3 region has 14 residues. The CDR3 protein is CASRPGMVTGELFF. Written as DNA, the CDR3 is TGTGCCAGCCGTCCGGGAATGGTCACCGGGGAGCTGTTTTTT.

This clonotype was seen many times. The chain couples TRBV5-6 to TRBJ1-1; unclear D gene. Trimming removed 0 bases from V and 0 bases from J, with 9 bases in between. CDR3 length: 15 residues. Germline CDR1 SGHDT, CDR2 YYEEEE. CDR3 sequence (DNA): TGTGCCAGCAGCTTGGAGGTGGGAATGAACACTGAAGCTTTCTTT. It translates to CASSLEVGMNTEAFF.

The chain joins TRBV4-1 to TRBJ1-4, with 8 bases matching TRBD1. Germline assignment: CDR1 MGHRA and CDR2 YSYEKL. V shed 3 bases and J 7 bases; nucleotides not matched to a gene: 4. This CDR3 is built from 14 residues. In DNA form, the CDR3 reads TGCGCCAGCAGCCAGGGGACAGGAACTGAAAAACTGTTTTTT. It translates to CASSQGTGTEKLFF.

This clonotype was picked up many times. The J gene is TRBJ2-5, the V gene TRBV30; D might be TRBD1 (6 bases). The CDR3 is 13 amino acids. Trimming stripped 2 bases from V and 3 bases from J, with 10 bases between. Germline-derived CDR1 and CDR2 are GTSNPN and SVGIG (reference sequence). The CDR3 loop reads CAWSKGGEETQYF. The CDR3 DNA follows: TGTGCCTGGAGTAAAGGGGGTGAAGAGACCCAGTACTTC.

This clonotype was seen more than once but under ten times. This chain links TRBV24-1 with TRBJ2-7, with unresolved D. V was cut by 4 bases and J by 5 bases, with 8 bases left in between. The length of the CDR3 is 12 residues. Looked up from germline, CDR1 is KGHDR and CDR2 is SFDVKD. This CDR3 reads CATSDPLDEQYF. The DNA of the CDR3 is TGTGCCACCAGTGACCCGTTAGACGAGCAGTACTTC.

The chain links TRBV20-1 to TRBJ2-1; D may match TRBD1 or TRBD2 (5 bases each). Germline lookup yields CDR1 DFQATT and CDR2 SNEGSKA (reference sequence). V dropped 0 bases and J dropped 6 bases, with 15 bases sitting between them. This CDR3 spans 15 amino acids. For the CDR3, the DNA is TGCAGTGCTAGAGATCCGAGGGGAACGGCCAATGAGCAGTTCTTC. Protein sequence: CSARDPRGTANEQFF.

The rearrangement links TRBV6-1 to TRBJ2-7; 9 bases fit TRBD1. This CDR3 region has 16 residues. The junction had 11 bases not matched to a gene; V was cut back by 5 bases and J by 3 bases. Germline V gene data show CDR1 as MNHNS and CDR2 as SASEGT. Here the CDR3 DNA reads TGTGCCAGCAGTCGCGTTAACTGGGACAGGGTCTACGAGCAGTACTTC. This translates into CASSRVNWDRVYEQYF.

The CDR3 region has the DNA TGTGCCAGCAGCACTCTAGCGGCTGGAAACACCATATATTTT. Its translation is CASSTLAAGNTIYF. The chain links TRBV12-3 or TRBV12-4 to TRBJ1-3; D not certain. The CDR3 loop spans 14 amino acids. V lost 6 bases, J lost 2 bases, and 11 bases lay in between.

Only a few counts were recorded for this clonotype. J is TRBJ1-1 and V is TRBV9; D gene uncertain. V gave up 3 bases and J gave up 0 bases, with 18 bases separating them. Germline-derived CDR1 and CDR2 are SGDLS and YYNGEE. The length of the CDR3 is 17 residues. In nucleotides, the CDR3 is TGTGCCAGCAGCGCACTCGGAGCAATAACTATGAACACTGAAGCTTTCTTT. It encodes CASSALGAITMNTEAFF.

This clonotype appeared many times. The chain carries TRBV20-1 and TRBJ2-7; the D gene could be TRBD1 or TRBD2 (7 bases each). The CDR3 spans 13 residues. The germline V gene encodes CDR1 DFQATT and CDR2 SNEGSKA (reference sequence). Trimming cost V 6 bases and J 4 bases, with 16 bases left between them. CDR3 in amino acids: CSARGGGGYEQYF. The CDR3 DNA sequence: TGCAGTGCCAGGGGGGGGGGAGGTTACGAGCAGTACTTC.

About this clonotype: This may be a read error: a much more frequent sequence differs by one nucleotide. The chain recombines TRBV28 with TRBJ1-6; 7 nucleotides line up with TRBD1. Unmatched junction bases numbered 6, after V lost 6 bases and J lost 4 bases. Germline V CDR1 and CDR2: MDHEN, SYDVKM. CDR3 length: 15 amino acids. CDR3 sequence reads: CASRRTGLYNSPLHF. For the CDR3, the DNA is TGTGCCAGCAGGAGGACAGGTTTGTATAATTCACCCCTCCACTTT.